The clone carrying this T cell receptor (beta chain) appeared a few times. No antigen is known for it. This record comes from a study of identical twins. Germline CDR1 is MNHEY and CDR2 is SVGAGI. V lost 2 bases and J lost 0, with 14 bases in between. The CDR3 totals 18 residues. Findings and caveats of the study: High-abundance cord blood beta clonotypes had fewer insertions; memory repertoires showed none. The study drew conclusions from cross-sectional statistical analysis, not from following the same donors. Models underestimated TCR alpha sharing (out-of-frame) in monozygotic twins.

A universal primer site came from template switching; cDNA carried unique molecular identifiers. TCRdb redid the calling of the 5' RACE reads with MiXCR, one entry per CDR3 protein. This sample has 1,800,000 or so distinct CDR3 sequences, with 32% found just once. Sequencing was done on a sample of cord blood. The receptor comes from a newborn girl in good health. V usage is TRBV6-5 and J usage is TRBJ2-6; a possible D gene is TRBD1 (5 bases). This CDR3 reads CASSYDQGLSSGANVLTF. The CDR3 DNA reads TGTGCCAGCAGTTACGATCAGGGCCTGAGCTCTGGGGCCAACGTCCTGACTTTC.